Below are 29 T cell receptor beta chains sequenced from a single sample in a study of T cell responses to AZD1222 COVID-19 vaccine. Libraries were prepared by immunoSEQ multiplex PCR; TCRdb keeps only in-frame clonotypes and omits some of them. Of approximately 110,000 clones in the sample, 89% were seen once. Sequences were derived from peripheral blood, sampled 28 days after the second AZD1222 dose. The receptor set was obtained from an adult who received the AZD1222 COVID-19 vaccine.

This clone was counted between two and nine times. V gene TRBV20-1 combines with J gene TRBJ1-5; TRBD1 is a possible D gene (5 bases). Germline V gene data show CDR1 as DFQATT and CDR2 as SNEGSKA (reference sequence). The V end lost 3 bases, the J end lost 2 bases, and 14 bases lay between the germline ends. This CDR3 has 15 amino acids. The CDR3 loop is CSASVAAGGNQPQHF. As DNA, the CDR3 is TGCAGTGCTAGTGTGGCCGCGGGGGGCAATCAGCCCCAGCATTTT.

The chain recombines TRBV29-1 with TRBJ2-4, with TRBD1 matching over 7 bases. Germline CDR1 is SQVTM and CDR2 is ANQGSEA. With V trimmed by 7 bases and J by 10 bases, 19 bases remained unmatched. This CDR3 has 15 amino acids. The CDR3 region is CSAEVRQGVLEIQYF. The CDR3 DNA is TGCAGCGCCGAAGTTAGGCAGGGGGTTTTAGAGATTCAGTACTTC. Variable domain in full (rest from reference TRBV29-1 and TRBJ2-4): SAVISQKPSRDICQRGTSLTIQCQVDSQVTMMFWYRQQPGQSLTLIATANQGSEATYESGFVIDKFPISRPNLTFSTLTVSNMSPEDSSIYLCSAEVRQGVLEIQYFGAGTRLSVL.

The gene calls are TRBV11-3 and TRBJ2-2, with D tentatively TRBD1 (5 bases). Trimming shortened V by 5 bases and J by 0 bases, and 7 bases separated the two germline ends. CDR1 and CDR2 from the germline V gene are SGHNT and YENEEA. The CDR3 runs 14 residues. This CDR3 is CASSPDTNTGELFF. CDR3 nucleotide sequence: TGTGCCAGCAGCCCGGACACGAACACCGGGGAGCTGTTTTTT.

The chain has TRBV15 and TRBJ1-5, with TRBD1 as a possible D gene (5 bases). V was cut by 5 bases and J by 9 bases, with 17 bases left in between. The CDR3 runs to 14 residues. Germline loops: CDR1 LNHNV, CDR2 YYDKDF (reference sequence). This CDR3 reads CATSLPGSPRPQHF. CDR3 DNA sequence: TGTGCCACCAGCCTGCCAGGGAGCCCGAGGCCCCAGCATTTT.

The chain is built from TRBV28 and TRBJ2-7; TRBD1 aligns across 7 bases. The V and J ends lost 10 bases and 0 bases, in that order; junction bases with no gene match: 6. The CDR3 contains 13 residues. In germline, CDR1 is MDHEN, CDR2 SYDVKM. The CDR3 DNA sequence: TGTGCCATTGCACAGGGGAGCTCCTACGAGCAGTACTTC. Residues: CAIAQGSSYEQYF.

This sequence joins TRBV7-2 and TRBJ1-6; TRBD1 aligns across 11 bases. Trimming cost V 6 bases and J 13 bases; bases outside gene matches: 11. Germline V gives CDR1 SGHTA, CDR2 FQGNSA. The CDR3 is 15 residues long. The CDR3 region is CASRSTGQGDGPLHF. The CDR3 bases are TGTGCCAGCAGATCCACGGGACAGGGGGATGGTCCCCTCCACTTT.

The rearrangement uses TRBV7-2 and TRBJ1-2; 8 bases are a match to TRBD1. V lost 5 bases to trimming and J lost 0 bases; unmatched junction nucleotides: 5. Germline V gene lookup returns CDR1 SGHTA and CDR2 FQGNSA. The CDR3 spans 15 residues. This CDR3 is CASSPGQGANYGYTF. The CDR3 coding sequence is TGTGCCAGCAGCCCTGGACAGGGAGCTAACTATGGCTACACCTTC.

V gene TRBV29-1 combines with J gene TRBJ2-1; no reliable D call. This CDR3 contains 12 residues. V shed 8 bases and J shed 6 bases, with 14 bases lying between them. CDR1 and CDR2 from the germline V gene are SQVTM and ANQGSEA. The CDR3 region is CSTRKALNEQFF. Here the CDR3 DNA reads TGCAGCACCCGCAAGGCCCTCAATGAGCAGTTCTTC.

The chain is built from TRBV2 and TRBJ2-7, with D hard to call. The germline gives CDR1 SNHLY, CDR2 FYNNEI. The CDR3 is 14 amino acids. Trimming removed 3 bases at V and 0 bases at J, with 9 bases between. The CDR3 nucleotides read TGTGCCAGCAGTGATGGGCAGAACTCCTACGAGCAGTACTTC. Residues: CASSDGQNSYEQYF.

This clone was counted once. The chain recombines TRBV6-5 with TRBJ1-1; D is unclear. The germline CDR1 and CDR2 sequences are MNHEY and SVGAGI. The CDR3 is made up of 15 amino acids. With 6 bases removed from V and 5 bases from J, the gap between germline ends came to 19 bases. The CDR3 sequence: CASRPQAGSTTEAFF. Written as DNA, the CDR3 is TGTGCCAGCAGACCCCAAGCCGGGTCCACAACTGAAGCTTTCTTT.

This clone has a single count. The rearrangement links TRBV10-3 to TRBJ2-1; D is uncertain. The CDR3 length is 14 residues. Trimming took off 11 bases at V and 7 bases at J, with 21 bases between the two ends. The germline V gene has CDR1 ENHRY and CDR2 SYGVKD. CDR3 sequence: CASEVSTAGNEQFF. CDR3 bases: TGTGCCTCCGAAGTGTCGACTGCCGGGAATGAGCAGTTCTTC.

The V call is TRBV6-5, the J call TRBJ2-1, with 8 nucleotides matching TRBD1. This CDR3 has 16 residues. J was trimmed by 0 bases and V by 4 bases; bases with no gene match: 5. Germline CDR1 is MNHEY and CDR2 is SVGAGI. CDR3 amino acids: CASSSQGASSYNEQFF. The CDR3 DNA sequence: TGTGCCAGCAGTTCGCAGGGGGCGAGCTCCTACAATGAGCAGTTCTTC.

This clone was observed a few times. The chain has TRBV5-4 and TRBJ2-1, with 11 bases fitting TRBD2. With V trimmed by 3 bases and J by 4 bases, 9 bases remained unmatched. Per germline, CDR1 SGHNT and CDR2 YYREEE (reference sequence). The CDR3 spans 17 residues. The CDR3 coding sequence is TGTGCCAGCAGCTCCGGGACTAGCGGTCGGAAATACAATGAGCAGTTCTTC. It yields the protein CASSSGTSGRKYNEQFF.

This clone was recorded only once. The CDR3 nucleotides read TGCAGTGCTAGTGGAAGCTTACCTGGCGAGCAGTACTTC. As protein: CSASGSLPGEQYF. This rearrangement joins TRBV20-1 to TRBJ2-7; D not certain. CDR3 length: 13 residues. V gave up 3 bases and J gave up 6 bases, with 15 bases separating them. Looked up from germline, CDR1 is DFQATT and CDR2 is SNEGSKA (reference sequence).

The chain employs TRBV3-1 (or the pseudogene TRBV3-2) and TRBJ2-3; perhaps D is TRBD1 or TRBD2 (6 bases each). The CDR3 is 16 amino acids. From germline, CDR1 is LGHDT and CDR2 YNNKEL (reference sequence). The germline V and J ends were trimmed by 1 base and 1 base, with 12 bases remaining between them. The CDR3 here is CASSQGHGGGTDTQYF. The CDR3, as DNA: TGTGCCAGCAGCCAAGGTCACGGGGGCGGCACAGATACGCAGTATTTT.

CDR3 sequence: CASSQERVNTEAFF. The CDR3 region has the DNA TGTGCCAGCAGCCAAGAGAGGGTGAACACTGAAGCTTTCTTT. The chain employs TRBV3-1 (or the pseudogene TRBV3-2) and TRBJ1-1; no reliable D call. The CDR3 consists of 14 residues. The ends were cut back, 0 bases at V and 0 bases at J, with 5 bases in the middle. Germline loops: CDR1 LGHDT, CDR2 YNNKEL (reference sequence).

J is TRBJ2-1 and V is TRBV25-1, with D perhaps matching TRBD2 (6 bases). Germline lookup yields CDR1 MGHDK and CDR2 SYGVNS. This CDR3 contains 13 residues. V was trimmed by 2 bases and J by 12 bases, leaving 14 bases between them. Written as DNA, the CDR3 is TGTGCCAGCAGTGAACCAGGGAGGTTTAGGCAGTTCTTC. Protein product: CASSEPGRFRQFF.

This clone was seen a few times. The chain links TRBV10-3 to TRBJ1-6, with a possible D match to TRBD1 (6 bases). The CDR3 sequence is 15 residues long. Between the trimmed V and J ends, which lost 2 bases and 7 bases, there was a span of 12 bases. Germline CDR1 ENHRY, CDR2 SYGVKD. CDR3 DNA: TGTGCCATCAGTGAGGGGGGCAGGGCGAATTCACCCCTCCACTTT. Translating it yields CAISEGGRANSPLHF.

This chain connects TRBV3-1 (or the pseudogene TRBV3-2) to TRBJ1-5; TRBD1 might be the D (6 bases). V was shortened by 1 base and J by 3 bases, with 16 bases between the two germline ends. Per the germline V gene, CDR1 is LGHDT and CDR2 is YNNKEL (reference sequence). The CDR3 loop spans 17 amino acids. The CDR3 region is CASSQVRAGVNNQPQHF. DNA for the CDR3: TGTGCCAGCAGCCAAGTCCGGGCAGGGGTTAACAATCAGCCCCAGCATTTT.

The chain joins TRBV30 to TRBJ2-1; a weak D match, TRBD1 (5 bases). Looked up from germline, CDR1 is GTSNPN and CDR2 is SVGIG (reference sequence). The V and J ends lost 0 bases and 4 bases respectively, with 28 bases between them. The CDR3 spans 20 residues. The CDR3 DNA reads TGTGCCTGGAGTGTAAAGTTGGGTGGGCAGGGCCTGTCAGGATACAATGAGCAGTTCTTC. It yields the protein CAWSVKLGGQGLSGYNEQFF.

The genes are TRBV11-1 and TRBJ1-1; 7 bases align to TRBD1. V was pared by 3 bases and J by 5 bases, with 6 bases of the junction left unmatched. The CDR3 is 14 amino acids. Germline CDR1 SGHAT, CDR2 FQDESV (reference sequence). The CDR3 coding sequence is TGTGCCAGCAGCTTCGCAGGGGGGGGGACTGAAGCTTTCTTT. Its protein is CASSFAGGGTEAFF.

This chain links TRBV28 with TRBJ1-2; D gene uncertain. In germline, CDR1 is MDHEN, CDR2 SYDVKM. The CDR3 has 12 residues. V was clipped by 7 bases and J by 0 bases, with 6 bases between them. In DNA form, the CDR3 reads TGTGCCAGCACCGCCTCTAACTATGGCTACACCTTC. Translated, it gives CASTASNYGYTF.

The chain recombines TRBV28 with TRBJ2-1, with unresolved D. The CDR3 is made up of 11 amino acids. V was trimmed by 7 bases and J by 4 bases, leaving 5 bases between them. Germline V lookup: CDR1 MDHEN, CDR2 SYDVKM. The DNA for the CDR3 is TGTGCCAGCACGCTTTACAATGAGCAGTTCTTC. This encodes CASTLYNEQFF.

The V gene is TRBV6-5, the J gene TRBJ2-1, with TRBD1 identical over 9 bases. This CDR3 comprises 15 residues. Per germline, CDR1 MNHEY and CDR2 SVGAGI. The V segment lost 6 bases and the J segment 3 bases; nucleotides outside the gene matches: 6. Here the CDR3 DNA reads TGTGCCAGCAGGAACCGGGACAGGGTCTACAATGAGCAGTTCTTC. It codes for CASRNRDRVYNEQFF.

The chain has TRBV4-1 and TRBJ1-1, with TRBD1 matching 8 bases. The CDR3 covers 14 residues. The V segment lost 2 bases and the J segment 4 bases; nucleotides outside the gene matches: 3. The germline V gene encodes CDR1 MGHRA and CDR2 YSYEKL. CDR3 nucleotides: TGCGCCAGCAGCCAAAACAGGGGGAGCACTGAAGCTTTCTTT. Protein sequence: CASSQNRGSTEAFF.

This clone was seen a few times. The V and J genes are TRBV9 and TRBJ2-3; TRBD2 matches 9 bases. Per the germline V gene, CDR1 is SGDLS and CDR2 is YYNGEE. Trimming cost V 4 bases and J 2 bases; bases outside gene matches: 5. CDR3 length equals 15 residues. The CDR3, as DNA: TGTGCCAGCAGCTCTAGCGGGACCTACACAGATACGCAGTATTTT. Protein: CASSSSGTYTDTQYF.

V is TRBV9 and J is TRBJ2-5, with no clear D. The CDR3 is 14 amino acids. The germline CDR1 and CDR2 sequences are SGDLS and YYNGEE. The ends were cut back, 0 bases at V and 5 bases at J, with 11 bases in the middle. CDR3 DNA: TGTGCCAGCAGCGTAGGGGCCCGCGGCGAGACCCAGTACTTC. Translation: CASSVGARGETQYF. Filled out from reference TRBV9 and TRBJ2-5, the complete variable domain reads DSGVTQTPKHLITATGQRVTLRCSPRSGDLSVYWYQQSLDQGLQFLIQYYNGEERAKGNILERFSAQQFPDLHSELNLSSLELGDSALYFCASSVGARGETQYFGPGTRLLVL.

This chain uses TRBV3-1 (or the pseudogene TRBV3-2) with TRBJ2-7, with 7 bases fitting TRBD2. Per the germline V gene, CDR1 is LGHDT and CDR2 is YNNKEL (reference sequence). The ends lost 4 bases at V and 1 base at J; junction bases unmatched: 19. The CDR3 contains 19 residues. CDR3 in amino acids: CASSPTWAPSSGSSYEQYF. In nucleotides, the CDR3 is TGTGCCAGCAGCCCCACTTGGGCGCCTTCTAGCGGATCTTCCTACGAGCAGTACTTC.

This sequence joins TRBV28 and TRBJ1-2; TRBD1 is a possible D gene (6 bases). Germline V gene data show CDR1 as MDHEN and CDR2 as SYDVKM. The CDR3 contains 14 residues. Between the trimmed V and J ends, which lost 1 base and 7 bases, there was a span of 13 bases. The CDR3 region is CASSLLDSRFGYTF. CDR3 coding DNA: TGTGCCAGCAGTTTATTGGACAGCCGTTTTGGCTACACCTTC.